The TCR beta chain described here comes from a study of T cells in Graves' hyperthyroidism and ophthalmopathy. Study observations and caveats: In the blood, most expanded thyroid clonotypes above 0.001 appeared as well.

The V and J ends lost 5 bases and 6 bases, in that order; junction bases with no gene match: 5. CDR1 LGHDT and CDR2 YNNKEL come from the germline V gene (reference sequence). The CDR3 runs to 15 residues. This clonotype was seen a handful of times. Its antigen is undetermined. Researchers amplified the TCR beta CDR3 regions from RNA transcripts. First-round RT-PCR with HTBI primers amplified the TCR CDR3 region. TCRdb called the multiplex PCR reads again in MiXCR, with one record for every CDR3 protein. The sample gives some 490,000 distinct CDR3 sequences, approximately 23% of which show up once; under 55% is in the top ten.

The chain links TRBV3-1 to TRBJ2-1; TRBD2 aligns across 12 bases. The material sequenced was blood. The sequence was collected from a woman in her seventies with Graves' ophthalmopathy. DNA for the CDR3: TGTGCCAGCAGCGAAACTAGCGGGAGGACCAATGAGCAGTTCTTC. Translating gives CASSETSGRTNEQFF.